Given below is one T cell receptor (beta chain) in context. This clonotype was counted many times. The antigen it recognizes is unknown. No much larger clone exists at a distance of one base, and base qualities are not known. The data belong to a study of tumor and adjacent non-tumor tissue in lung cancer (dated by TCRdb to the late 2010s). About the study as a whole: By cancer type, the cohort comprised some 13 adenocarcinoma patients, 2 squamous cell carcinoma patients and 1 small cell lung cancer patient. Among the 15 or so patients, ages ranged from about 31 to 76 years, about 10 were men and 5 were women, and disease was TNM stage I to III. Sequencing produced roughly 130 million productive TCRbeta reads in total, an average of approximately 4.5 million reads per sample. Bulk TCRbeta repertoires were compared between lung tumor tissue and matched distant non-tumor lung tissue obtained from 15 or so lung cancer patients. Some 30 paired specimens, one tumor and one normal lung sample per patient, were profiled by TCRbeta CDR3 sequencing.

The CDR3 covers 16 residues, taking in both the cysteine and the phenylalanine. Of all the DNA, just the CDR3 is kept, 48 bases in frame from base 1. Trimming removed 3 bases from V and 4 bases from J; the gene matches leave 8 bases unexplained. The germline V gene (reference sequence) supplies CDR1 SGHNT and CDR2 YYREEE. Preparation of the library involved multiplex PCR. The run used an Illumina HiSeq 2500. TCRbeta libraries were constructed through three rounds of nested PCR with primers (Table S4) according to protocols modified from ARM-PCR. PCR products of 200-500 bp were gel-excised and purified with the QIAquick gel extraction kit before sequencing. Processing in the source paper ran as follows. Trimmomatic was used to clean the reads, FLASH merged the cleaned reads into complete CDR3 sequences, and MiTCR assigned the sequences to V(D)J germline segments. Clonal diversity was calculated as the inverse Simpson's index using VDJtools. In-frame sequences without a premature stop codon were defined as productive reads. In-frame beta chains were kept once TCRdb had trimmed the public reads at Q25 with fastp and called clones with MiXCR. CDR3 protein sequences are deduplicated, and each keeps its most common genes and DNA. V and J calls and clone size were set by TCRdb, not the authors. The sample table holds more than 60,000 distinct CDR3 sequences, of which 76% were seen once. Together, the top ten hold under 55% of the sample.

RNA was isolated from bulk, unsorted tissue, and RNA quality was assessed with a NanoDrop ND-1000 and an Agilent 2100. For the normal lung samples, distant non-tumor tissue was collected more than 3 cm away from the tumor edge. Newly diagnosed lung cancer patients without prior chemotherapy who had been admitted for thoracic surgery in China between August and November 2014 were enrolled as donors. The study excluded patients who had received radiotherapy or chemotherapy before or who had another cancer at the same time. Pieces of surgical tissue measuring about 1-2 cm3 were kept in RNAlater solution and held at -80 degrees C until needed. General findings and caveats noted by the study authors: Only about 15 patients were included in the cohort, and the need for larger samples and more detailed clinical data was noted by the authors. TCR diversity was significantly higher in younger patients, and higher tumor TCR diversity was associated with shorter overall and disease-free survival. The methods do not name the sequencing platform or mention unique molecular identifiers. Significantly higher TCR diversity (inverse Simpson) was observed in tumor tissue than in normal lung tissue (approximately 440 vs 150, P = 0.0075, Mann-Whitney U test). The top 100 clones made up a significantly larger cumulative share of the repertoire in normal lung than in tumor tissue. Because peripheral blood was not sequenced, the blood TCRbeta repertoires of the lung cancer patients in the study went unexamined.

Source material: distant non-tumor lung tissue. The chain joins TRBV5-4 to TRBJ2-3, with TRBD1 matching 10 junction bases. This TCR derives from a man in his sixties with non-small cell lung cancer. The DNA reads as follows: TGTGCCAGCAGCTCGGGACAGGGGATAGGGTCAGATACGCAGTATTTT. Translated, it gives CASSSGQGIGSDTQYF.